A single sample gave rise to the 27 T cell receptor beta chains below, sequenced in a study of CD8 T cells in Susac syndrome. RNA totalling about 0.45 to 1 ug underwent reverse transcription with random hexamers. TCRdb redid the calling of the immunoSEQ multiplex PCR reads with MiXCR, one entry per CDR3 protein. This table has around 160,000 distinct CDR3 sequences, roughly 95% appearing once. The specimen was CD4+ T cells from PBMCs. The receptor set was obtained from a human donor with multiple sclerosis.

This sequence joins TRBV18 and TRBJ2-5; no definite D call. The V end was cut by 2 bases, the J end by 5 bases, with 6 bases between. From germline, CDR1 is KGHSH and CDR2 LQKENI. The CDR3 is 12 residues long. The CDR3 nucleotides are TGTGCCAGCTCACCAGGCGGCGAGACCCAGTACTTC. This gives the protein CASSPGGETQYF.

This sequence joins TRBV20-1 and TRBJ2-7; 10 nucleotides align to TRBD2. The CDR3 is 15 amino acids. Trimming took 6 bases from V and 0 from J; bases not matched to a gene: 8. Germline V lookup: CDR1 DFQATT, CDR2 SNEGSKA (reference sequence). The CDR3 protein is CSADSLAGDSYEQYF. The CDR3 DNA reads as TGCAGTGCCGATAGCCTAGCGGGAGACTCCTACGAGCAGTACTTC.

This sequence joins TRBV10-3 and TRBJ2-7; no clear D. Looked up from germline, CDR1 is ENHRY and CDR2 is SYGVKD. This CDR3 is built from 13 residues. With 2 bases removed from V and 2 bases from J, the gap between germline ends came to 7 bases. Here the CDR3 reads CAISEGPAYEQYF. The CDR3, as DNA: TGTGCCATCAGTGAGGGCCCAGCCTACGAGCAGTACTTC.

The rearrangement uses TRBV19 and TRBJ1-1; a possible D gene is TRBD1 (6 bases). The CDR3 spans 17 residues. Per the germline V gene, CDR1 is LNHDA and CDR2 is SQIVND (reference sequence). Between the trimmed V and J ends, which lost 5 bases and 4 bases, there was a span of 23 bases. DNA of the CDR3: TGTGCCAGTAGTTCGAGGGGGTTGGGGCAATCGGGCACTGAAGCTTTCTTT. It specifies CASSSRGLGQSGTEAFF.

V and J are TRBV29-1 and TRBJ1-1; D is perhaps TRBD1 (5 bases). The V end was cut by 5 bases, the J end by 8 bases, with 12 bases between. CDR3 size: 11 residues. CDR1 and CDR2 (germline): SQVTM, ANQGSEA. The CDR3 DNA sequence: TGCAGCGTTAGGGGACCTGGCGAAGCTTTCTTT. Translation: CSVRGPGEAFF.

This clonotype was seen once. The V gene is TRBV4-2, the J gene TRBJ1-1; no reliable D call. Per the germline V gene, CDR1 is LGHNA and CDR2 is YNFKEQ. The CDR3 has 18 amino acids. V lost 1 base to trimming and J lost 2 bases, with 20 bases between them. The DNA for the CDR3 is TGTGCCAGCAGCCAAGTTCGGTTGTCACGCCGAGGAAACACTGAAGCTTTCTTT. Its translation: CASSQVRLSRRGNTEAFF.

This sequence joins TRBV7-6 and TRBJ2-7; 8 positions agree with TRBD2. With V trimmed by 5 bases and J by 4 bases, 4 bases remained unmatched. Germline loops: CDR1 SGHVS, CDR2 FNYEAQ. This CDR3 has 13 amino acids. The CDR3 nucleotides read TGTGCCAGCAGCCCGGGACTAGATTACGAGCAGTACTTC. Residues: CASSPGLDYEQYF.

The chain couples TRBV15 to TRBJ2-1; D might be TRBD2 (6 bases). Trimming took 0 bases from V and 4 from J, leaving 13 bases between them. The CDR3 loop spans 16 amino acids. Germline V gene data show CDR1 as LNHNV and CDR2 as YYDKDF (reference sequence). The CDR3 loop reads CATSRDLTSSYNEQFF. The CDR3, as DNA: TGTGCCACCAGCAGAGATCTAACTAGCAGTTACAATGAGCAGTTCTTC.

The chain couples TRBV29-1 to TRBJ2-7; D uncertain. V dropped 3 bases and J dropped 4 bases, with 13 bases sitting between them. Germline CDR1 is SQVTM and CDR2 is ANQGSEA. The CDR3 contains 13 residues. The CDR3 sequence is CSVELGSLYEQYF. The CDR3 DNA sequence: TGCAGCGTTGAGCTTGGGTCCCTTTACGAGCAGTACTTC.

This rearrangement joins TRBV30 to TRBJ2-3; D is perhaps TRBD2 (5 bases). This CDR3 has 12 amino acids. Trimming took 1 base from V and 4 from J, leaving 6 bases between them. Germline CDR1 and CDR2: GTSNPN and SVGIG (reference sequence). Here the CDR3 reads CAWSAGADTQYF. The DNA of the CDR3 is TGTGCCTGGAGTGCCGGGGCAGATACGCAGTATTTT.

J is TRBJ2-7 and V is TRBV3-1; unclear D gene. V was clipped by 3 bases and J by 2 bases, with 11 bases between them. Germline CDR1 LGHDT, CDR2 YNNKEL (reference sequence). This CDR3 spans 14 amino acids. CDR3 sequence reads: CASSHLGNTYEQYF. The CDR3 bases are TGTGCCAGCAGCCACTTGGGAAATACCTACGAGCAGTACTTC.

The chain carries TRBV30 and TRBJ1-1, with D uncertain. Trimming removed 3 bases at V and 2 bases at J, with 7 bases between. This CDR3 spans 12 amino acids. Per the germline V gene, CDR1 is GTSNPN and CDR2 is SVGIG (reference sequence). The CDR3: CAWRQSNTEAFF. In nucleotides, the CDR3 is TGTGCCTGGAGACAGAGTAACACTGAAGCTTTCTTT.

The chain has TRBV5-4 and TRBJ1-1, with TRBD1 as a possible D gene (6 bases). The CDR3 length is 15 residues. Deletions cut 0 bases from V and 1 base from J, with 10 bases between. CDR1 is SGHNT and CDR2 is YYREEE in the germline V gene (reference sequence). This CDR3 is CASSLAKQGNTEAFF. The CDR3 nucleotides are TGTGCCAGCAGCTTGGCAAAACAGGGGAACACTGAAGCTTTCTTT.

The chain joins TRBV5-1 to TRBJ1-1; D possibly corresponds to TRBD1 (6 bases). The germline V gene encodes CDR1 SGHRS and CDR2 YFSETQ. V shed 6 bases and J shed 6 bases, with 15 bases lying between them. CDR3 length equals 13 residues. In nucleotides, the CDR3 is TGCGCCAGCACTGGGGGGGGCCGGGCTGAAGCTTTCTTT. This sequence encodes CASTGGGRAEAFF.

This chain uses TRBV6-1 with TRBJ1-2; 8 bases match TRBD1. V lost 8 bases, J lost 0 bases, and 17 bases stayed unmatched. Germline values: CDR1 MNHNS, CDR2 SASEGT. The CDR3 has 18 amino acids. CDR3 sequence reads: CASRQPETGEPTNYGYTF. The CDR3 nucleotides are TGTGCCAGCCGTCAACCCGAGACAGGGGAACCGACTAACTATGGCTACACCTTC.

The V and J genes are TRBV7-2 and TRBJ2-7; 12 bases fit TRBD1. The germline V gene encodes CDR1 SGHTA and CDR2 FQGNSA. The CDR3 consists of 15 residues. Trimming cost V 1 base and J 4 bases; bases outside gene matches: 2. The CDR3: CASSLGGQGAYEQYF. The CDR3 DNA reads as TGTGCCAGCAGCTTAGGGGGACAGGGGGCATACGAGCAGTACTTC. Drawing the rest from reference TRBV7-2 and TRBJ2-7, the complete variable domain is GAGVSQSPSNKVTEKGKDVELRCDPISGHTALYWYRQSLGQGLEFLIYFQGNSAPDKSGLPSDRFSAERTGGSVSTLTIQRTQQEDSAVYLCASSLGGQGAYEQYFGPGTRLTVT.

This rearrangement joins TRBV7-9 to TRBJ2-2; 11 bases agree with TRBD1. From germline, CDR1 is SEHNR and CDR2 FQNEAQ (reference sequence). V shed 10 bases, J shed 1 base, and the junction held 8 bases outside the gene matches. The CDR3 is 16 residues long. The CDR3 DNA is TGTGCCATCCCCGGACAGGGGGCTTGGAACACCGGGGAGCTGTTTTTT. Protein: CAIPGQGAWNTGELFF.

This chain uses TRBV7-9 with TRBJ1-1; 7 bases fit TRBD1. Trimming at V came to 5 bases and at J to 9 bases, leaving 6 bases not matched to a gene. The germline gives CDR1 SEHNR, CDR2 FQNEAQ (reference sequence). The CDR3 is 12 residues long. The CDR3 sequence is CASSVDRAQAFF. The CDR3 bases are TGTGCCAGCAGCGTAGACAGGGCCCAAGCTTTCTTT.

The chain employs TRBV29-1 and TRBJ2-3, with TRBD2 matching 13 bases. CDR3 length equals 15 residues. Germline lookup yields CDR1 SQVTM and CDR2 ANQGSEA. Trimming took 4 bases from V and 6 from J; bases not matched to a gene: 7. The CDR3 nucleotides read TGCAGCGTTGCCGCACTAGCGGGAGGGATTGATACGCAGTATTTT. It is translated as CSVAALAGGIDTQYF.

Only one count was recorded for this clonotype. The CDR3 loop is CSVRDSDNTEAFF. In nucleotides, the CDR3 is TGCAGCGTCCGGGACAGCGATAACACTGAAGCTTTCTTT. V is TRBV29-1 and J is TRBJ1-1, with 7 nucleotides matching TRBD1. With V trimmed by 6 bases and J by 2 bases, 6 bases remained unmatched. Germline V gives CDR1 SQVTM, CDR2 ANQGSEA. This CDR3 has 13 residues.

This clonotype appeared a single time. The chain is built from TRBV6-6 and TRBJ1-2; D remains unclear. Germline-derived CDR1 and CDR2 are MNHNY and SVGAGI (reference sequence). The ends were cut back, 6 bases at V and 6 bases at J, with 14 bases in the middle. This CDR3 comprises 13 residues. The CDR3 here is CASSPRGSDGYTF. The CDR3 DNA reads as TGTGCCAGCAGCCCCAGAGGGTCGGATGGCTACACCTTC.

The chain combines TRBV3-1 with TRBJ1-2, with D possibly matching TRBD1 (5 bases). CDR3 length: 14 residues. CDR1 and CDR2 (germline): LGHDT, YNNKEL (reference sequence). V dropped 0 bases and J dropped 4 bases, with 9 bases sitting between them. CDR3 sequence: CASSQDRGLYGYTF. The CDR3 nucleotides are TGTGCCAGCAGCCAAGATCGGGGACTCTATGGCTACACCTTC.

This clonotype was counted a single time. The genes are TRBV2 and TRBJ2-3, with TRBD1 identical over 10 bases. V trimming: 7 bases; J trimming: 4 bases; junction bases outside the gene matches: 8. This CDR3 has 15 residues. Germline V lookup: CDR1 SNHLY, CDR2 FYNNEI. CDR3 region: CASTRQGAQADTQYF. Here the CDR3 DNA reads TGTGCCAGCACGAGACAGGGGGCTCAGGCAGATACGCAGTATTTT. Drawing the rest from reference TRBV2 and TRBJ2-3, the complete variable domain is EPEVTQTPSHQVTQMGQEVILRCVPISNHLYFYWYRQILGQKVEFLVSFYNNEISEKSEIFDDQFSVERPDGSNFTLKIRSTKLEDSAMYFCASTRQGAQADTQYFGPGTRLTVL.

V and J are TRBV20-1 and TRBJ1-6, with D possibly TRBD1 on 5 matching bases. Germline CDR1 DFQATT, CDR2 SNEGSKA (reference sequence). CDR3 length equals 13 residues. Trimming removed 0 bases from V and 9 bases from J, with 9 bases in between. In DNA form, the CDR3 reads TGCAGTGCTAGAGAGGGGGAAGGTTCACCCCTCCACTTT. Its translation: CSAREGEGSPLHF.

The chain carries TRBV5-1 and TRBJ2-3; 7 positions agree with TRBD1. The CDR3 contains 15 residues. The germline V gene encodes CDR1 SGHRS and CDR2 YFSETQ. V was pared by 4 bases and J by 0 bases, with 5 bases of the junction left unmatched. The CDR3 protein is CASSVATGSTDTQYF. CDR3 bases: TGCGCCAGCAGCGTGGCGACAGGGAGCACAGATACGCAGTATTTT. Complete variable domain (other parts from reference TRBV5-1 and TRBJ2-3): KAGVTQTPRYLIKTRGQQVTLSCSPISGHRSVSWYQQTPGQGLQFLFEYFSETQRNKGNFPGRFSGRQFSNSRSEMNVSTLELGDSALYLCASSVATGSTDTQYFGPGTRLTVL.

The rearrangement joins TRBV15 to TRBJ1-2; the D is unclear. Between the trimmed V and J ends, which lost 1 base and 7 bases, there was a span of 13 bases. This CDR3 contains 14 residues. Germline CDR1 LNHNV, CDR2 YYDKDF (reference sequence). DNA for the CDR3: TGTGCCACCAGCAGAGTTGGGGAGTCCGGTGGCTACACCTTC. Encoded protein: CATSRVGESGGYTF.

The chain carries TRBV15 and TRBJ1-2, with no clear D. The CDR3 is made up of 14 amino acids. The V and J ends lost 0 bases and 8 bases respectively, with 13 bases between them. CDR1 and CDR2 from the germline V gene are LNHNV and YYDKDF (reference sequence). CDR3 nucleotides: TGTGCCACCAGCAGAGATAAGGAGGCGCGGGGCTACACCTTC. Protein: CATSRDKEARGYTF.